These 20 T cell receptor beta chains were sequenced from one sample in a study of shared clonotypes between healthy human individuals. The data were produced by immunoSEQ multiplex PCR, yet TCRdb's version contains in-frame clones alone and is incomplete. The sample carries approximately 640,000 clones, roughly 87% recorded once. Material: memory CD8+ T cells from PBMCs. Subset reported: CD45RO+ cells pooled with CCR7-negative TemRA cells. These receptors came from a man aged 18 to 29 in good health. Some clones in this sample may be carry-over from other donors' samples.

The chain recombines TRBV14 with TRBJ2-7; either TRBD1 or TRBD2 may supply D (5 bases each). V dropped 0 bases and J dropped 3 bases, with 12 bases sitting between them. Germline V gene lookup returns CDR1 SGHDN and CDR2 FVKESK. The CDR3 is 15 amino acids. The DNA of the CDR3 is TGTGCCAGCAGCCAAGATTGGGGGACCTACTACGAGCAGTACTTC. Protein sequence: CASSQDWGTYYEQYF.

The chain carries TRBV27 and TRBJ1-2; D unclear. There are 14 residues in the CDR3. Trimming stripped 2 bases from V and 0 bases from J, with 7 bases between. Germline CDR1 reads MNHEY; CDR2 reads SMNVEV (reference sequence). The CDR3 coding sequence is TGTGCCAGCAGTTTAAGGCTAACTAACTATGGCTACACCTTC. It specifies CASSLRLTNYGYTF.

This chain links TRBV15 with TRBJ2-5; D may be TRBD2 (6 bases). CDR1 and CDR2 from the germline V gene are LNHNV and YYDKDF (reference sequence). Trimming removed 5 bases at V and 5 bases at J, with 12 bases between. The length of the CDR3 is 13 residues. The CDR3 nucleotides read TGTGCCACCAGCGAAGGAGGGGACGAGACCCAGTACTTC. Translation: CATSEGGDETQYF.

This clone was recorded once. The chain recombines TRBV9 with TRBJ2-1; D not resolved. The germline CDR1 and CDR2 sequences are SGDLS and YYNGEE. This CDR3 has 15 residues. Deletions cut 0 bases from V and 6 bases from J, with 13 bases between. The CDR3, as DNA: TGTGCCAGCAGCGTAGCCGATTTCCGAGGCAATGAGCAGTTCTTC. This codes for CASSVADFRGNEQFF.

The gene calls are TRBV13 and TRBJ2-3; D is undetermined. In germline, CDR1 is PRHDT, CDR2 FYEKMQ (reference sequence). Trimming stripped 5 bases from V and 0 bases from J, with 6 bases between. CDR3 length equals 13 residues. CDR3 residues: CASSNPSTDTQYF. The CDR3 nucleotides read TGTGCCAGCAGCAATCCCAGCACAGATACGCAGTATTTT.

The J gene is TRBJ2-3, the V gene TRBV9, with 7 bases aligning to TRBD2. The V gene's germline CDR1 is SGDLS and CDR2 YYNGEE. V was pared by 0 bases and J by 2 bases, with 6 bases of the junction left unmatched. This CDR3 has 16 residues. This chain's CDR3 is CASSVVASGYTDTQYF. CDR3 in DNA: TGTGCCAGCAGCGTAGTGGCTAGCGGATACACAGATACGCAGTATTTT. The full variable domain, completed using reference TRBV9 and TRBJ2-3, is DSGVTQTPKHLITATGQRVTLRCSPRSGDLSVYWYQQSLDQGLQFLIQYYNGEERAKGNILERFSAQQFPDLHSELNLSSLELGDSALYFCASSVVASGYTDTQYFGPGTRLTVL.

The chain employs TRBV7-8 and TRBJ1-1, with unresolved D. Per germline, CDR1 SGHVS and CDR2 FQNEAQ. Between the trimmed V and J ends, which lost 5 bases and 1 base, there was a span of 11 bases. The CDR3 covers 14 residues. The CDR3 DNA reads as TGTGCCAGCAGCACGTCCCAGCCGAACACTGAAGCTTTCTTT. Residues: CASSTSQPNTEAFF.

CDR3 in DNA: TGTGCCAGCAGCCTGCTACGGGGGGCGGACATTCAGTACTTC. This codes for CASSLLRGADIQYF. The chain recombines TRBV5-6 with TRBJ2-4; TRBD2 is a possible D gene (7 bases). Per germline, CDR1 SGHDT and CDR2 YYEEEE. The CDR3 sequence is 14 residues long. The V gene lost 4 bases and the J gene lost 8 bases, with 16 bases spanning the gap.

The chain joins TRBV7-9 to TRBJ2-5; a weak D match, TRBD2 (6 bases). Trimming took 1 base from V and 2 from J, leaving 11 bases between them. This CDR3 has 15 residues. Germline lookup yields CDR1 SEHNR and CDR2 FQNEAQ (reference sequence). This chain's CDR3 is CASSLGYGGQETQYF. In nucleotides, the CDR3 is TGTGCCAGCAGCTTAGGGTATGGGGGGCAAGAGACCCAGTACTTC.

The chain has TRBV29-1 and TRBJ2-2, with D perhaps matching TRBD1 or TRBD2 (6 bases each). Trimming removed 5 bases at V and 6 bases at J, with 19 bases between. The CDR3 has 15 amino acids. In germline, CDR1 is SQVTM, CDR2 ANQGSEA. In DNA, the CDR3 is TGCAGCGTTCCCACAATCGGGGGCGGGTCCGGGGAGCTGTTTTTT. It specifies CSVPTIGGGSGELFF.

This chain connects TRBV7-9 to TRBJ2-3; perhaps D is TRBD1 or TRBD2 (5 bases each). The CDR3 is made up of 15 amino acids. The germline gives CDR1 SEHNR, CDR2 FQNEAQ (reference sequence). The V end was cut by 2 bases, the J end by 4 bases, with 13 bases between. DNA of the CDR3: TGTGCCAGCAGCTTATTGGTGGGGGTTGCAGATACGCAGTATTTT. Its protein is CASSLLVGVADTQYF.

This clone was seen once. This chain links TRBV29-1 with TRBJ2-7, with a possible D match to TRBD1 (6 bases). The length of the CDR3 is 13 residues. Germline-derived CDR1 and CDR2 are SQVTM and ANQGSEA. V was shortened by 6 bases and J by 4 bases, with 16 bases between the two germline ends. CDR3 protein: CSVGEDRAYEQYF. The CDR3 nucleotides are TGCAGCGTGGGTGAGGACAGAGCATACGAGCAGTACTTC.

The chain links TRBV5-1 to TRBJ2-2; the match to TRBD2 covers 9 bases. This CDR3 contains 16 residues. Germline loops: CDR1 SGHRS, CDR2 YFSETQ. The trim removed 3 bases at V and 6 bases at J, leaving 9 bases unmatched. The CDR3 DNA is TGCGCCAGCAGCTCCTTAGCGGGAGTTAGCGCCGGGGAGCTGTTTTTT. Its protein product is CASSSLAGVSAGELFF.

This rearrangement joins TRBV11-2 to TRBJ2-7; a possible D gene is TRBD1 (6 bases). Germline-derived CDR1 and CDR2 are SGHAT and FQNNGV. This CDR3 has 14 residues. Trimming stripped 7 bases from V and 3 bases from J, with 16 bases between. CDR3 in amino acids: CASKGGSPFYEQYF. The CDR3 DNA reads as TGTGCCAGCAAAGGGGGATCCCCGTTCTACGAGCAGTACTTC. The variable domain in full, completed from reference TRBV11-2 and TRBJ2-7, reads EAGVAQSPRYKIIEKRQSVAFWCNPISGHATLYWYQQILGQGPKLLIQFQNNGVVDDSQLPKDRFSAERLKGVDSTLKIQPAKLEDSAVYLCASKGGSPFYEQYFGPGTRLTVT.

This chain connects TRBV5-4 to TRBJ1-1; tentative D call: TRBD1 (5 bases). Per the germline V gene, CDR1 is SGHNT and CDR2 is YYREEE (reference sequence). The V end lost 0 bases, the J end lost 7 bases, and 19 bases lay between the germline ends. There are 16 residues in the CDR3. CDR3 DNA: TGTGCCAGCAGCTTGGTCGTAGGGGAGACGGCTGTTGAAGCTTTCTTT. It encodes CASSLVVGETAVEAFF.

The chain uses TRBV7-9 and TRBJ2-5; no clear D. V lost 2 bases to trimming and J lost 5 bases, with 12 bases between them. Germline values: CDR1 SEHNR, CDR2 FQNEAQ (reference sequence). This CDR3 spans 14 amino acids. The CDR3 DNA is TGTGCCAGCAGCTTAAAGGTCGTGGACGAGACCCAGTACTTC. Its translation: CASSLKVVDETQYF. The whole variable domain, filled in from reference TRBV7-9 and TRBJ2-5, reads DTGVSQNPRHKITKRGQNVTFRCDPISEHNRLYWYRQTLGQGPEFLTYFQNEAQLEKSRLLSDRFSAERPKGSFSTLEIQRTEQGDSAMYLCASSLKVVDETQYFGPGTRLLVL.

The chain joins TRBV19 to TRBJ1-5; D is possibly TRBD1 (5 bases). This CDR3 contains 15 residues. V shed 1 base and J shed 6 bases, with 13 bases lying between them. In germline, CDR1 is LNHDA, CDR2 SQIVND (reference sequence). CDR3 amino acids: CASSIVSGGTQPQHF. The CDR3 nucleotides are TGTGCCAGTAGTATAGTTTCGGGGGGAACTCAGCCCCAGCATTTT.

The gene calls are TRBV11-2 and TRBJ2-1; D is undetermined. The V and J ends lost 1 base and 3 bases respectively, with 13 bases between them. The CDR3 has 16 residues. Germline V gene sequence: CDR1 SGHAT, CDR2 FQNNGV. The CDR3 reads CASSLVSSPVYNEQFF. In nucleotides, the CDR3 is TGTGCCAGCAGCTTAGTATCTAGTCCCGTCTACAATGAGCAGTTCTTC.

V is TRBV7-2 and J is TRBJ2-5; no firm D call. Germline lookup yields CDR1 SGHTA and CDR2 FQGNSA. The CDR3 has 14 residues. Trimming left V 2 bases short and J 5 bases short, with 12 bases between. The DNA of the CDR3 is TGTGCCAGCAGCTTACTTTCACTATGGGAGACCCAGTACTTC. It is translated as CASSLLSLWETQYF.

The rearrangement links TRBV6-5 to TRBJ2-1; possible D gene TRBD2, 6 bases. The germline V gene encodes CDR1 MNHEY and CDR2 SVGAGI. This CDR3 has 14 residues. Trimming stripped 5 bases from V and 5 bases from J, with 13 bases between. The CDR3, as DNA: TGTGCCAGCAGTCCCAGCGGGCGAAACAATGAGCAGTTCTTC. Amino acids: CASSPSGRNNEQFF.